Listed here are 21 T cell receptor beta chains from one sample, sequenced in a study of shared clonotypes between healthy human individuals. CD45RO-negative CD8 cells positively selected for CCR7 made up the naive population, which excluded terminally differentiated effector memory CD45RA+ cells. Method: immunoSEQ multiplex PCR; TCRdb's copy keeps in-frame clones and lacks some. The table has approximately 2,000,000 clones, over 85% seen once. Sequences were obtained from naive CD8+ T cells from PBMCs. The receptors originated from a man between 18 and 29 years old in good health. Some clones in this sample may be carry-over from other donors' samples.

V gene TRBV10-3 combines with J gene TRBJ2-1; D not resolved. This CDR3 has 16 residues. Germline-derived CDR1 and CDR2 are ENHRY and SYGVKD. Between the trimmed V and J ends, which lost 3 bases and 3 bases, there was a span of 15 bases. CDR3 bases: TGTGCCATCAGTGAACGTGGTTTGGTAAGCTACAATGAGCAGTTCTTC. It codes for CAISERGLVSYNEQFF.

This chain joins TRBV2 and TRBJ2-2; the D is unclear. This CDR3 is built from 13 residues. The germline V gene encodes CDR1 SNHLY and CDR2 FYNNEI. The germline V and J ends were trimmed by 2 bases and 5 bases, with 6 bases remaining between them. CDR3 region: CASSESDTGELFF. Written as DNA, the CDR3 is TGTGCCAGCAGTGAATCGGATACCGGGGAGCTGTTTTTT.

J is TRBJ2-7 and V is TRBV11-3; D gene unclear. The CDR3 has 14 amino acids. The V end was cut by 1 base, the J end by 3 bases, with 10 bases between. CDR1 is SGHNT, CDR2 YENEEA, per germline. For the CDR3, the DNA is TGTGCCAGCAGCTTAGGGAGCGCTAACTACGAGCAGTACTTC. Its translation is CASSLGSANYEQYF.

The rearrangement links TRBV4-3 to TRBJ2-7; tentatively, D is TRBD2 (5 bases). V was pared by 0 bases and J by 5 bases, with 11 bases between. CDR1 is LGHNA and CDR2 is YSLEER in the germline V gene. The CDR3 has 14 amino acids. The CDR3 region is CASSQELLEDEQYF. The CDR3 DNA is TGCGCCAGCAGCCAAGAGTTACTAGAGGACGAGCAGTACTTC.

The chain recombines TRBV27 with TRBJ1-2; D gene ambiguous. Per the germline V gene, CDR1 is MNHEY and CDR2 is SMNVEV (reference sequence). CDR3 size: 13 residues. V was cut by 5 bases and J by 4 bases, with 11 bases left in between. CDR3 nucleotides: TGTGCCAGCAGTCCCCGAATCCGCTATGGCTACACCTTC. Translating gives CASSPRIRYGYTF.

For this clone: Other DNA sequences of this sample code for an identical CDR3. The gene calls are TRBV6-1 and TRBJ2-7; TRBD2 agrees at 11 bases. Per germline, CDR1 MNHNS and CDR2 SASEGT. The CDR3 runs 13 residues. The V gene end was trimmed by 4 bases and the J gene end by 4 bases; junction bases not matched to a gene: 0. The CDR3 loop reads CASSGLAGYEQYF. The DNA for the CDR3 is TGTGCCAGCAGTGGACTAGCGGGATACGAGCAGTACTTC.

This clone was recorded once. Other DNA sequences from this sample encode an identical CDR3 as well. The chain couples TRBV29-1 to TRBJ2-7; TRBD1 matches at 7 bases. In germline, CDR1 is SQVTM, CDR2 ANQGSEA. The CDR3 loop spans 13 amino acids. The J segment lost 0 bases and the V segment lost 4 bases, leaving 3 bases of the junction unmatched. CDR3 sequence reads: CSVGGTASYEQYF. For the CDR3, the DNA is TGCAGCGTTGGGGGGACAGCCTCCTACGAGCAGTACTTC.

The rearrangement uses TRBV13 and TRBJ2-3; TRBD2 aligns across 10 bases. Germline V gene lookup returns CDR1 PRHDT and CDR2 FYEKMQ (reference sequence). V dropped 1 base and J dropped 2; count of bases not matched to a gene: 9. This CDR3 contains 18 residues. The CDR3 DNA reads TGTGCCAGCAGCTTAGCTAGCGGGAGCACAAGTCTCACAGATACGCAGTATTTT. Translated, it gives CASSLASGSTSLTDTQYF.

This clone was found a few times. J is TRBJ1-1 and V is TRBV7-9, with 9 nucleotides matching TRBD1. V was clipped by 4 bases and J by 1 base; unmatched bases: 4. The CDR3 extends over 15 amino acids. Germline loops: CDR1 SEHNR, CDR2 FQNEAQ (reference sequence). The CDR3 spells CASSSGDRANTEAFF. The CDR3 region has the DNA TGTGCCAGCAGCTCGGGGGACAGGGCGAACACTGAAGCTTTCTTT.

The chain couples TRBV7-9 to TRBJ2-1; possibly TRBD1 for D (6 bases). The CDR3 length is 16 residues. The germline V and J ends were trimmed by 1 base and 1 base, with 11 bases remaining between them. Germline V gene lookup returns CDR1 SEHNR and CDR2 FQNEAQ (reference sequence). DNA for the CDR3: TGTGCCAGCAGCTTAGGTTACGGGACATCCTACAATGAGCAGTTCTTC. Protein: CASSLGYGTSYNEQFF. Using reference TRBV7-9 and TRBJ2-1 for the parts outside the CDR3, the full variable domain is DTGVSQNPRHKITKRGQNVTFRCDPISEHNRLYWYRQTLGQGPEFLTYFQNEAQLEKSRLLSDRFSAERPKGSFSTLEIQRTEQGDSAMYLCASSLGYGTSYNEQFFGPGTRLTVL.

V is TRBV29-1 and J is TRBJ2-1; D might be TRBD1 or TRBD2, each matching 5 bases. CDR3 length: 15 residues. Trimming shortened V by 6 bases and J by 8 bases, and 23 bases separated the two germline ends. Per the germline V gene, CDR1 is SQVTM and CDR2 is ANQGSEA. In DNA, the CDR3 is TGCAGCGTCCTCGGCAGGGCAGCCCGAGGGCATGAGCAGTTCTTC. It yields the protein CSVLGRAARGHEQFF.

The chain employs TRBV27 and TRBJ2-7, with D perhaps TRBD1 (6 bases). V lost 4 bases to trimming and J lost 0 bases, with 13 bases between them. CDR3 length: 15 amino acids. Germline V gene lookup returns CDR1 MNHEY and CDR2 SMNVEV (reference sequence). CDR3 protein: CASSYQTGRSYEQYF. The CDR3 DNA sequence: TGTGCCAGCAGTTATCAGACAGGCCGCTCCTACGAGCAGTACTTC.

This clone was recorded once. The V and J genes are TRBV7-9 and TRBJ2-7, with 9 bases lining up with TRBD1. This CDR3 is 14 amino acids long. After removal of 5 bases from V and 12 bases from J, the junction contained 14 bases not matched to a gene. Per the germline V gene, CDR1 is SEHNR and CDR2 is FQNEAQ (reference sequence). Here the CDR3 reads CASSHDPGQGGPYF. In DNA, the CDR3 is TGTGCCAGCAGCCATGACCCGGGACAGGGCGGTCCGTACTTC. The full variable domain, its missing parts supplied by reference TRBV7-9 and TRBJ2-7, is DTGVSQNPRHKITKRGQNVTFRCDPISEHNRLYWYRQTLGQGPEFLTYFQNEAQLEKSRLLSDRFSAERPKGSFSTLEIQRTEQGDSAMYLCASSHDPGQGGPYFGPGTRLTVT.

This chain uses TRBV7-6 with TRBJ1-4; TRBD1 agrees at 8 bases. Germline assignment: CDR1 SGHVS and CDR2 FNYEAQ. This CDR3 has 17 residues. Losses at the gene ends were 0 bases for V and 4 bases for J; bases not matched to a gene: 7. The CDR3 loop reads CASSLALGQADNEKLFF. DNA for the CDR3: TGTGCCAGCAGCTTAGCGCTGGGACAGGCCGATAATGAAAAACTGTTTTTT.

The rearrangement links TRBV28 to TRBJ2-4, with TRBD2 as a possible D gene (7 bases). Trimming took off 8 bases at V and 1 base at J, with 18 bases between the two ends. This CDR3 region has 16 residues. In germline, CDR1 is MDHEN, CDR2 SYDVKM. The CDR3 nucleotides read TGTGCCAGCTTTGGGACACGGGAGGTGGCCAAAAACATTCAGTACTTC. Translation gives CASFGTREVAKNIQYF. The full variable domain, its missing parts supplied by reference TRBV28 and TRBJ2-4, is DVKVTQSSRYLVKRTGEKVFLECVQDMDHENMFWYRQDPGLGLRLIYFSYDVKMKEKGDIPEGYSVSREKKERFSLILESASTNQTSMYLCASFGTREVAKNIQYFGAGTRLSVL.

This clone was found a few times. The chain recombines TRBV29-1 with TRBJ1-1, with D perhaps matching TRBD1 (6 bases). This CDR3 contains 13 residues. The ends were cut back, 2 bases at V and 3 bases at J, with 10 bases in the middle. The germline V gene has CDR1 SQVTM and CDR2 ANQGSEA. CDR3 bases: TGCAGCGTTGAAACTAGGGGGGACACTGAAGCTTTCTTT. It is translated as CSVETRGDTEAFF.

This clone has only a few counts. This rearrangement joins TRBV7-9 to TRBJ2-4, with unresolved D. V lost 5 bases, J lost 0 bases, and 2 bases lay in between. In germline, CDR1 is SEHNR, CDR2 FQNEAQ (reference sequence). This CDR3 comprises 12 residues. CDR3 residues: CASSEAKNIQYF. The CDR3 DNA sequence: TGTGCCAGCAGCGAAGCCAAAAACATTCAGTACTTC.

The genes are TRBV5-1 and TRBJ2-2, with a weak D call TRBD1 (6 bases). The CDR3 extends over 18 amino acids. The germline CDR1 and CDR2 sequences are SGHRS and YFSETQ. V was clipped by 0 bases and J by 4 bases, with 19 bases between them. CDR3 nucleotide sequence: TGCGCCAGCAGCTTGGATTGGGGGCGCCGGTCTAGCACCGGGGAGCTGTTTTTT. It specifies CASSLDWGRRSSTGELFF.

This sequence joins TRBV27 and TRBJ2-3; 11 positions match TRBD1. Per the germline V gene, CDR1 is MNHEY and CDR2 is SMNVEV (reference sequence). V was clipped by 5 bases and J by 7 bases; unmatched bases: 14. The CDR3 spans 17 residues. CDR3 coding DNA: TGTGCCAGCAGTACACCCGGACAGGGGGCCAGTATGTATACGCAGTATTTT. Translated: CASSTPGQGASMYTQYF.

V is TRBV28 and J is TRBJ2-3, with 14 bases fitting TRBD2. CDR3 length: 16 residues. CDR1 and CDR2 from the germline V gene are MDHEN and SYDVKM. With V trimmed by 2 bases and J by 4 bases, 2 bases remained unmatched. The CDR3: CASSLGLAGGADTQYF. CDR3 nucleotide sequence: TGTGCCAGCAGTTTAGGACTAGCGGGAGGCGCAGATACGCAGTATTTT.

The CDR3 loop reads CASSLSGGQETQYF. In DNA form, the CDR3 reads TGTGCCAGCAGTTTGAGCGGAGGTCAGGAGACCCAGTACTTC. The V and J genes are TRBV6-6 and TRBJ2-5; a weak D match, TRBD2 (5 bases). The CDR3 extends over 14 amino acids. V was pared by 4 bases and J by 5 bases, with 14 bases between. The germline CDR1 and CDR2 sequences are MNHNY and SVGAGI (reference sequence).